This T cell receptor beta chain is drawn from a study of CD8 T cells in Susac syndrome (dated by TCRdb to between 2018 and 2021). The study in broad terms: Among the sequenced Susac syndrome patients, about 6 had clinically active disease and eight were in clinical remission. Repertoire sequencing was used to test whether CD8+ T cell activation and differentiation in Susac syndrome was antigen driven. At the time of blood withdrawal, Susac syndrome patients were either therapy-naive, taking corticosteroids (with some also receiving IVIg), or on IVIg alone.

As to this clonotype: It has no known antigen specificity. No base qualities exist here, and no much larger clone lies one base off it.

Peripheral blood CD8+ and CD4+ T cells from healthy donors, Susac syndrome patients and multiple sclerosis patients were profiled using high-throughput TCR beta sequencing. Recently defined diagnostic criteria for definite or probable disease were met by the Susac syndrome patients. Bulk CD8+ and CD4+ T cells were purified magnetically by negative isolation, whereas CD8+ TEMRA cells were enriched by FACS. Blood was drawn into EDTA tubes, processed within 24 hours, and PBMCs were isolated by density gradient centrifugation. PBMCs destined for TCR sequencing were cryopreserved in liquid nitrogen and later thawed in a 37 °C water bath. Purity of sorted or isolated CD4+, CD8+ and CD8+ TEMRA cells was at least 90%. RNA was extracted using the RNeasy kit, and 0.5 to 1 microgram was reverse transcribed with random hexamers. The immunoSEQ multiplex PCR assay, which covers 54 Vbeta and 13 Jbeta segments, was used to amplify TCR beta CDR3 regions. PCR amplification bias was corrected by using a synthetic template baseline for primer optimization and computational correction. The study's own analysis went as follows. Only productive sequences were kept, with reads annotated to V, D and J genes according to IMGT and analyzed in immunoSEQ Analyzer. Clonality was computed as one minus Shannon entropy normalized by log2 of the number of productive unique sequences. Public and private clones were assessed among the 100 most prevalent clones of each patient and control. Clones were defined as Susac-specific when absent from the healthy and MS cohorts, from roughly 1,100 published viral clones and from other ImmuneACCESS disease sequences. The public reads were run again by TCRdb, first through fastp at Q25 and then through MiXCR, and only productive beta chains were kept. When rows share a CDR3 protein, they turn into one entry using the most common DNA and genes. TCRdb's processing, not the study's, gives the V and J calls here. Counted in this sample were some 250,000 distinct CDR3 sequences; 90% to 97% of them appeared once. The ten largest clones take up approximately 0.1% of the sample.

What the authors observed across the whole study: In patients with Susac syndrome, the CD4+ T cell repertoire showed no detectable clonal expansion. The number of individuals in the TCR sequencing and HLA analysis was recognized as being relatively small.

This receptor was taken from a human donor with Susac syndrome. Sequenced: CD4+ T cells from PBMCs.

The CDR3 reads CAWSGGGNTDTQYF. At the DNA level, the sequence is TGTGCCTGGAGTGGTGGGGGTAACACAGATACGCAGTATTTT. The chain is made from TRBV30 and TRBJ2-3; the D element might be TRBD1 or TRBD2, as each aligns at 5 bases. V and J lose 1 base and 2 bases, and a span of 10 bases separates them. CDR3 length: 14 amino acids, cysteine to phenylalanine. Only CDR3 DNA is held: 42 bases, read in frame from base 1. Per the germline V gene (reference sequence), GTSNPN is the CDR1 and SVGIG is the CDR2.